One TCR beta chain is described in this entry. The target antigen is unknown. The sample originates from a study of cytomegalovirus exposure and HLA in healthy donors. Overall study findings and caveats: Overall, around 150 TCR beta chains were annotated as cytomegalovirus-associated.

It was with 60 Vbeta and 13 Jbeta primers that the PCR ran. The assay was immunoSEQ multiplex PCR, and TCRdb's table has in-frame clones only and misses some. The sample's table shows more than 100,000 clones. The CDR3 runs to 17 residues. Germline values: CDR1 SGHAT, CDR2 FQNNGV. V shed 4 bases and J shed 5 bases, with 20 bases lying between them. The rearrangement uses TRBV11-2 and TRBJ2-2, with D perhaps TRBD2 (5 bases). This TCR derives from a man aged 40-55 years in good health and CMV-seronegative. Sample: PBMCs. The CDR3 loop is CASSSRVFRDETGELFF. CDR3 sequence (DNA): TGTGCCAGCAGCTCCCGCGTGTTTCGGGATGAAACCGGGGAGCTGTTTTTT.